Here is one TCR beta chain with its context. Its antigen remains unknown. The data derive from a study of OX40 agonist ivuxolimab in advanced cancers. Study information: The mean age was approximately 60 years, ranging from about 23 to 85, with under 90% of participants male.

Study-wide results and limits: The study did not work out the antigen specificity of the expanded peripheral T cells. With doses of 0.1 to 3.0 mg/kg, CD4+ and CD8+ blood T cells had undergone clonal expansion by week 6. The average count of expanded clones was higher among CD8+ T cells than among CD4+.

Clones were read by immunoSEQ multiplex PCR, and TCRdb kept only the in-frame ones, dropping some. The sample contains around 44,000 clones, around 88% of which appear only once. The receptor was derived from an adult with an advanced solid tumor such as melanoma, head and neck, liver or kidney cancer. The sample was CD4+ or CD8+ T cells sorted from blood, taken in a trial of the OX40 agonist ivuxolimab.

In DNA form, the CDR3 reads TGTGCCTGGAGTGTACGAGTTAACTACGAGCAGTACTTC. Translated, it gives CAWSVRVNYEQYF. V is TRBV30 and J is TRBJ2-7, with no clear D. Germline V lookup: CDR1 GTSNPN, CDR2 SVGIG (reference sequence). The germline V and J ends were trimmed by 0 bases and 3 bases, with 9 bases remaining between them. There are 13 residues in the CDR3. Together with reference TRBV30 and TRBJ2-7, the CDR3 gives the full variable domain: SQTIHQWPATLVQPVGSPLSLECTVEGTSNPNLYWYRQAAGRGLQLLFYSVGIGQISSEVPQNLSASRPQDRQFILSSKKLLLSDSGFYLCAWSVRVNYEQYFGPGTRLTVT.